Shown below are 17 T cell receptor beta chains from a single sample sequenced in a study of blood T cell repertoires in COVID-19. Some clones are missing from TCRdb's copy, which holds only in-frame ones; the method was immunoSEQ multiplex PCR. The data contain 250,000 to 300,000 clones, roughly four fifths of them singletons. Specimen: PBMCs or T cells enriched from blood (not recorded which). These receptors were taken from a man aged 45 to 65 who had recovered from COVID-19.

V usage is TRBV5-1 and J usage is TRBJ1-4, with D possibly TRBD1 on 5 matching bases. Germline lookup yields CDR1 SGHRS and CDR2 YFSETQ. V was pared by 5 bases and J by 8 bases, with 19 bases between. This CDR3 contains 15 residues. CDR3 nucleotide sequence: TGCGCCAGCAGGGAAGATGGGGCCATACGGGAAAAACTGTTTTTT. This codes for CASREDGAIREKLFF.

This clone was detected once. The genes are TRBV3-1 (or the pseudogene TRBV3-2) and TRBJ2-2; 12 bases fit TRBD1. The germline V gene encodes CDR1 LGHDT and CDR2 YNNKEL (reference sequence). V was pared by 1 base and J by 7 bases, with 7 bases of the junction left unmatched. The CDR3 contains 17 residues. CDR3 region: CASSQVGTGGADGELFF. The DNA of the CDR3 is TGTGCCAGCAGCCAAGTAGGGACAGGGGGCGCGGACGGGGAGCTGTTTTTT.

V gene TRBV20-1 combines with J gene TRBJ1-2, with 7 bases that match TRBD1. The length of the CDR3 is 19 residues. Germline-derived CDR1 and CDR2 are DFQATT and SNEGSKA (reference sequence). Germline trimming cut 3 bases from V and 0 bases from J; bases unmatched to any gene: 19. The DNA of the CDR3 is TGCAGTGCTAGTTCCCCTCCTATCACCGGGACAGCAGCTAACTATGGCTACACCTTC. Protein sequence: CSASSPPITGTAANYGYTF.

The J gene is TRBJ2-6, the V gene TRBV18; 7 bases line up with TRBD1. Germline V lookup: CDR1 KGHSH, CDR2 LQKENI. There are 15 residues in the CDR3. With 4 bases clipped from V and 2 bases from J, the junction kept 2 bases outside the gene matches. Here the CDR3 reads CASSRQGAGANVLTF. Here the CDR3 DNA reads TGTGCCAGCTCACGACAGGGAGCTGGGGCCAACGTCCTGACTTTC.

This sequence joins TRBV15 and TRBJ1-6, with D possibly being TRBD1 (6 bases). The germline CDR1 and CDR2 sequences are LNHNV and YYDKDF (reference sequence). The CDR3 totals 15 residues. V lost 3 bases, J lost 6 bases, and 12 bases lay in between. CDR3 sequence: CATSSPQGSNSPLHF. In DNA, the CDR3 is TGTGCCACCAGCAGCCCCCAGGGGTCTAATTCACCCCTCCACTTT.

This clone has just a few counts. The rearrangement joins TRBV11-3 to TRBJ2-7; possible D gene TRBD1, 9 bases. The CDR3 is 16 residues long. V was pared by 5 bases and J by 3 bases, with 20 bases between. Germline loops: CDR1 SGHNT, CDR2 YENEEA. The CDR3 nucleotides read TGTGCCAGCAGCCCGGGGGGGACAGGGTCTAACTACGAGCAGTACTTC. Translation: CASSPGGTGSNYEQYF.

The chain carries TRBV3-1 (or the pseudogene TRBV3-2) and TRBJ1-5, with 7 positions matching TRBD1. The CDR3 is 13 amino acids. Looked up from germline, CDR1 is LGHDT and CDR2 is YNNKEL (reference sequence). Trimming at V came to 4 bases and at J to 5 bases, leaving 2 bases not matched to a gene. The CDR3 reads CASSLQGHQPQHF. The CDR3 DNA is TGTGCCAGCAGCCTACAGGGGCATCAGCCCCAGCATTTT.

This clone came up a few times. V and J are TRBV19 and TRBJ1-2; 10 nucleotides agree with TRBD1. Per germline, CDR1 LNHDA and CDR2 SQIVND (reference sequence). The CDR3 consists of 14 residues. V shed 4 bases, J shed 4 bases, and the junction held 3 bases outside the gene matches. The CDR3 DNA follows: TGTGCCAGTAGTACCGGGACAGGGGCCTATGGCTACACCTTC. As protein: CASSTGTGAYGYTF.

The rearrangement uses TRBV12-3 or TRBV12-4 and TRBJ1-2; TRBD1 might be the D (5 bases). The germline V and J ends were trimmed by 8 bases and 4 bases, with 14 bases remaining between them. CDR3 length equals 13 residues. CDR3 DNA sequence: TGTGCCAGCTCCTCCCACAGGAGCTATGGCTACACCTTC. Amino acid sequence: CASSSHRSYGYTF.

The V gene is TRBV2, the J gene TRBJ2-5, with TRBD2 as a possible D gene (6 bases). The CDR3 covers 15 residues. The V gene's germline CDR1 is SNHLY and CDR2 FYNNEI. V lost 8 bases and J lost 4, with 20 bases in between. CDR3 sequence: CASLPAGPSRETQYF. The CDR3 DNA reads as TGTGCCAGCCTCCCGGCGGGACCGTCGAGAGAGACCCAGTACTTC.

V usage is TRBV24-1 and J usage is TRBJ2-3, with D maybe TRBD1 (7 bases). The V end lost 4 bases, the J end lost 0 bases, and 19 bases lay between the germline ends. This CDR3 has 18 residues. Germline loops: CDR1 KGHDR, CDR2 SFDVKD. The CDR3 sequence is CATSDPEGAGMSTDTQYF. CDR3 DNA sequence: TGTGCCACCAGTGACCCGGAGGGGGCTGGTATGAGCACAGATACGCAGTATTTT.

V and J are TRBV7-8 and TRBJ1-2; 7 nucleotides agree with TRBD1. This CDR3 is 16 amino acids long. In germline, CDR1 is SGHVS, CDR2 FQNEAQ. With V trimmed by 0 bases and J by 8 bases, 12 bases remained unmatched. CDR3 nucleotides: TGTGCCAGCAGCTTAGCAGCGCGGGCAGGGGGTGGGGGCTACACCTTC. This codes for CASSLAARAGGGGYTF.

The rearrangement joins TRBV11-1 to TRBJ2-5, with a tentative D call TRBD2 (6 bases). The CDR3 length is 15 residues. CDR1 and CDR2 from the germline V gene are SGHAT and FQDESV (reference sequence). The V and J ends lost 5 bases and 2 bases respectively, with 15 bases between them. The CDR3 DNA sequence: TGTGCCAGCAGCGAGGGAGGAAAGATTCAAGAGACCCAGTACTTC. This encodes CASSEGGKIQETQYF.

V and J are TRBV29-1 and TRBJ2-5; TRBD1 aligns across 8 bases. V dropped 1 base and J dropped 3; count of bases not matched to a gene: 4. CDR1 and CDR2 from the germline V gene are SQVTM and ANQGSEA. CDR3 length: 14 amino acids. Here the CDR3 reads CSVEGTGPEETQYF. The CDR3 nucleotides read TGCAGCGTTGAAGGGACAGGGCCAGAAGAGACCCAGTACTTC.

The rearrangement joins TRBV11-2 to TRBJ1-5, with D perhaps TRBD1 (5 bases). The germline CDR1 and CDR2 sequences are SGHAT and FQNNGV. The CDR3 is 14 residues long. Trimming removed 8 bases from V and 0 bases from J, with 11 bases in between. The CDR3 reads CASASGGSNQPQHF. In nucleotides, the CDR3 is TGTGCCAGCGCAAGCGGGGGTAGCAATCAGCCCCAGCATTTT.

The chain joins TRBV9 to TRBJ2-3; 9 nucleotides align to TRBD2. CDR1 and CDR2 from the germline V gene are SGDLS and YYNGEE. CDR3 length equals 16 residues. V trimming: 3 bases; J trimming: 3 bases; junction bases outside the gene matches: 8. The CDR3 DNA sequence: TGTGCCAGCAGCGGCGTTAGCGGGGGAGGGACAGATACGCAGTATTTT. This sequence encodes CASSGVSGGGTDTQYF.

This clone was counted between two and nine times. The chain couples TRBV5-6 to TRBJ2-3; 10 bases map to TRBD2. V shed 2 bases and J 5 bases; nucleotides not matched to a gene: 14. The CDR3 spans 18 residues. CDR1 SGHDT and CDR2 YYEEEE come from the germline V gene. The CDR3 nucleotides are TGTGCCAGCAGCTTCAATCTAGCGGGAGTCCCAGGGCGAGATACGCAGTATTTT. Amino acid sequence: CASSFNLAGVPGRDTQYF.